Ten or more counts support the clone carrying this T cell receptor beta chain. The sample comes from a study of CD8 T cells in ankylosing spondylitis. MiXCR, applied by TCRdb to the 5' RACE reads, yields one record per CDR3 protein. The sample has 120,000 to 150,000 distinct CDR3 sequences; roughly 8.3% are singletons. This CDR3 comprises 12 residues. Germline V gene lookup returns CDR1 DFQATT and CDR2 SNEGSKA (reference sequence). This receptor was taken from a male donor with ankylosing spondylitis. The sample was synovial fluid, either unsorted or a sorted T cell fraction (not recorded which). The chain employs TRBV20-1 and TRBJ2-5; perhaps TRBD2 as D (5 bases). CDR3 loop: CSVWEWQETQYF. In nucleotides, the CDR3 is TGCAGCGTTTGGGAGTGGCAAGAGACCCAGTACTTC.